This passage covers 9 T cell receptor beta chains from one sample sequenced in a study of human T cells and chemical hapten exposure. TCRdb re-analysed the RACE reads in MiXCR, keeping a single row per CDR3 protein. Here the sample spans roughly 380,000 distinct CDR3 sequences, about 5.1% being singletons. The sample's time point: pre-sensitization, week 0. Treatment described: therapeutic diphenylcyclopropenone sensitization with weekly scalp DPC. The input for sequencing was whole blood, taken in connection with sensitization to the hapten diphenylcyclopropenone (DPC). The receptors stem from a woman aged 45-65 years with alopecia areata. Some clones in this sample may be carry-over from other donors' samples.

Worth noting for this clonotype: Since a much larger clone is just one base distant, this may be a read error. The CDR3 nucleotides are TGCGCCAGCAGCTTGGTTGTCCAAGAGACCCAGTACTTC. The encoded protein is CASSLVVQETQYF. The chain couples TRBV5-1 to TRBJ2-5, with no clear D. Trimming left V 0 bases short and J 1 base short, with 4 bases between. Germline V lookup: CDR1 SGHRS, CDR2 YFSETQ. CDR3 length: 13 amino acids. The full variable domain, its missing parts supplied by reference TRBV5-1 and TRBJ2-5, is KAGVTQTPRYLIKTRGQQVTLSCSPISGHRSVSWYQQTPGQGLQFLFEYFSETQRNKGNFPGRFSGRQFSNSRSEMNVSTLELGDSALYLCASSLVVQETQYFGPGTRLLVL.

This clonotype has a count of ten or more. The chain recombines TRBV25-1 with TRBJ2-1, with 12 nucleotides matching TRBD2. Germline CDR1 and CDR2: MGHDK and SYGVNS. This CDR3 has 17 residues. V shed 4 bases, J shed 2 bases, and the junction held 6 bases outside the gene matches. CDR3 sequence: CASSGGTSGPAYNEQFF. CDR3 nucleotides: TGTGCCAGCAGTGGAGGGACTAGCGGGCCCGCCTACAATGAGCAGTTCTTC.

V usage is TRBV12-3 or TRBV12-4 and J usage is TRBJ2-2, with D unclear. CDR3 length equals 13 residues. V lost 7 bases, J lost 2 bases, and 8 bases lay in between. The CDR3 region is CASTLGNTGELFF. The CDR3 DNA reads as TGTGCCAGCACCCTGGGAAACACCGGGGAGCTGTTTTTT.

Ten or more counts support this clonotype. This chain connects TRBV28 to TRBJ2-7, with 14 bases identical to TRBD2. CDR1 is MDHEN, CDR2 SYDVKM, per germline. The CDR3 has 16 residues. V lost 5 bases to trimming and J lost 3 bases; unmatched junction nucleotides: 6. The CDR3 DNA reads as TGTGCCAGCAGTCCCTCGGGACTAGCGGGAGTCTACGAGCAGTACTTC. Encoded protein: CASSPSGLAGVYEQYF. The variable domain in full, completed from reference TRBV28 and TRBJ2-7, reads DVKVTQSSRYLVKRTGEKVFLECVQDMDHENMFWYRQDPGLGLRLIYFSYDVKMKEKGDIPEGYSVSREKKERFSLILESASTNQTSMYLCASSPSGLAGVYEQYFGPGTRLTVT.

The table lists this clonotype with a few counts. This sequence joins TRBV9 and TRBJ1-5; D may be TRBD1 (5 bases). CDR3 size: 13 residues. CDR1 and CDR2 from the germline V gene are SGDLS and YYNGEE. The V end was cut by 3 bases, the J end by 5 bases, with 9 bases between. CDR3 sequence reads: CASSGGDDQPQHF. The CDR3 DNA follows: TGTGCCAGCAGCGGGGGGGATGATCAGCCCCAGCATTTT.

V gene TRBV7-2 combines with J gene TRBJ2-5, with 16 positions matching TRBD2. J gave up 4 bases and V 5 bases, and 7 bases lay outside the gene matches. Per the germline V gene, CDR1 is SGHTA and CDR2 is FQGNSA. CDR3 length equals 17 residues. In DNA form, the CDR3 reads TGTGCCAGCAGCCTGGGACTAGCGGGAGGGCGTAGAGAGACCCAGTACTTC. Amino acids: CASSLGLAGGRRETQYF. Full variable domain (rest looked up from reference TRBV7-2 and TRBJ2-5): GAGVSQSPSNKVTEKGKDVELRCDPISGHTALYWYRQSLGQGLEFLIYFQGNSAPDKSGLPSDRFSAERTGGSVSTLTIQRTQQEDSAVYLCASSLGLAGGRRETQYFGPGTRLLVL.

The gene calls are TRBV27 and TRBJ2-3; perhaps TRBD2 as D (6 bases). CDR1 and CDR2 (germline): MNHEY, SMNVEV (reference sequence). The V and J ends lost 4 bases and 10 bases respectively, with 21 bases between them. The CDR3 extends over 15 amino acids. CDR3 sequence reads: CASSSHLSGAPSQYF. The CDR3 DNA reads TGTGCCAGCAGTTCCCATCTGTCGGGAGCTCCTTCGCAGTATTTT.

The table lists this clonotype with many counts. V usage is TRBV6-2 or TRBV6-3 and J usage is TRBJ1-2, with D hard to call. V shed 6 bases and J shed 2 bases, with 13 bases lying between them. Germline V gene lookup returns CDR1 MNHEY and CDR2 SVGEGT. CDR3 length: 14 amino acids. CDR3 sequence: CASSHPDKNYGYTF. CDR3 DNA: TGTGCCAGCAGCCATCCAGACAAGAACTATGGCTACACCTTC.

The V call is TRBV29-1, the J call TRBJ2-1; 13 bases line up with TRBD2. Germline V gene lookup returns CDR1 SQVTM and CDR2 ANQGSEA. This CDR3 has 15 residues. The V segment lost 4 bases and the J segment 7 bases; nucleotides outside the gene matches: 7. CDR3 bases: TGCAGCGTTGGGACTAGCGGGGGCTTGATGAATGAGCAGTTCTTC. Protein product: CSVGTSGGLMNEQFF.